This entry lists 8 T cell receptor beta chains sequenced from one sample in a study of a mutant IDH1 vaccine in newly diagnosed glioma. No cognate antigen is known for these TCRs. The method was immunoSEQ multiplex PCR; TCRdb's version includes in-frame clones alone and lacks a portion of them. The sample has 30,000 to 35,000 clones, roughly 87% seen once. Time point meaning: week 47, end of study. Doses comprised 300 ug of mutant IDH1 20-mer peptide each, plus topical imiquimod. Here the sequenced sample was PBMCs, taken from a glioma patient whose treatment included an IDH1 peptide vaccine. The receptors were gathered from a man in his forties or fifties with glioma.

The chain recombines TRBV29-1 with TRBJ2-1, with TRBD2 identical over 12 bases. CDR1 and CDR2 (germline): SQVTM, ANQGSEA. V dropped 4 bases and J dropped 0; count of bases not matched to a gene: 4. CDR3 length: 16 amino acids. The DNA for the CDR3 is TGCAGCGTTGTATTGGGACTAGCGGGCTCCTACAATGAGCAGTTCTTC. Translating gives CSVVLGLAGSYNEQFF.

The chain couples TRBV29-1 to TRBJ1-2; 7 bases line up with TRBD1. With 4 bases clipped from V and 5 bases from J, the junction kept 16 bases outside the gene matches. The CDR3 has 16 residues. The germline V gene has CDR1 SQVTM and CDR2 ANQGSEA. The CDR3 protein is CSVGTVWGDRGYGYTF. The CDR3 DNA is TGCAGCGTTGGGACAGTGTGGGGGGACAGAGGTTATGGCTACACCTTC.

This chain joins TRBV7-6 and TRBJ1-4; 7 bases map to TRBD1. CDR3 size: 16 residues. Germline V gene lookup returns CDR1 SGHVS and CDR2 FNYEAQ. After removal of 3 bases from V and 4 bases from J, the junction contained 8 bases not matched to a gene. CDR3 DNA: TGTGCCAGCAGCTTGGGCGGGGGACAGCTTAATGAAAAACTGTTTTTT. It translates to CASSLGGGQLNEKLFF.

This chain uses TRBV11-2 with TRBJ2-1; TRBD2 matches 8 bases. The CDR3 covers 16 residues. Per germline, CDR1 SGHAT and CDR2 FQNNGV. J was trimmed by 4 bases and V by 5 bases; bases with no gene match: 10. DNA for the CDR3: TGTGCCAGCAGCCCTCGGGGTAGCGGGAAATACAATGAGCAGTTCTTC. Its protein product is CASSPRGSGKYNEQFF.

The chain uses TRBV6-5 and TRBJ1-6, with D hard to call. The CDR3 covers 15 residues. V lost 4 bases, J lost 10 bases, and 17 bases lay in between. CDR1 and CDR2 from the germline V gene are MNHEY and SVGAGI. In DNA, the CDR3 is TGTGCCAGCAGTTCGACGGACGAGGCAAACTCACCCCTCCACTTT. This encodes CASSSTDEANSPLHF.

V gene TRBV11-2 combines with J gene TRBJ2-7; TRBD1 might be the D (5 bases). The CDR3 is 14 amino acids. Trimming stripped 5 bases from V and 1 base from J, with 12 bases between. Germline loops: CDR1 SGHAT, CDR2 FQNNGV. CDR3 loop: CASSIRGFSYEQYV. The CDR3 nucleotides are TGTGCCAGCAGCATTAGGGGTTTTTCCTACGAGCAGTACGTC.

The chain links TRBV19 to TRBJ2-7; 7 bases fit TRBD1. The length of the CDR3 is 13 residues. Germline CDR1 and CDR2: LNHDA and SQIVND (reference sequence). The junction had 8 bases not matched to a gene; V was cut back by 5 bases and J by 7 bases. CDR3 loop: CASSQTGVGEQYF. CDR3 DNA sequence: TGTGCCAGTAGTCAAACAGGGGTCGGGGAGCAGTACTTC.

The chain links TRBV11-2 to TRBJ2-1, with TRBD2 matching over 8 bases. The CDR3 has 16 residues. CDR1 and CDR2 (germline): SGHAT, FQNNGV. V gave up 1 base and J gave up 9 bases; unmatched junction bases: 11. The CDR3 DNA reads TGTGCCAGCAGCTTAGTATTAGCGGGGTCAAGAACTGAGCAGTTCTTC. Translated, it gives CASSLVLAGSRTEQFF.